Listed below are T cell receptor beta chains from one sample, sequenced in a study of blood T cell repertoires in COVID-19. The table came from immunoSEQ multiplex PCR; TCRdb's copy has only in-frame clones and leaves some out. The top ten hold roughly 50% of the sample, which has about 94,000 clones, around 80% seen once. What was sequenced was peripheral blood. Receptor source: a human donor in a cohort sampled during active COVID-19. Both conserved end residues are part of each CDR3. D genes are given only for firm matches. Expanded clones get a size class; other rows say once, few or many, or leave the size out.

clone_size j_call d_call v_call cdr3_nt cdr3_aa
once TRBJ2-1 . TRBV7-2 TGTGCCAGCAGCTTATTACCATCGGATGAGCAGTTCTTC CASSLLPSDEQFF
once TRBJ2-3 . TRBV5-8 TGTGCCAGCAGCTTGGGAGCGACGATACAAGATACGCAGTATTTT CASSLGATIQDTQYF
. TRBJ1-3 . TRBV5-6 TGTGCCAGCAGTGGACTGAACTCTGGAAACACCATATATTTT CASSGLNSGNTIYF
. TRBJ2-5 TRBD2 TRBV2 TGTGCCAGCAGTGGCAACGGGAGGAAGACCCAGTACTTC CASSGNGRKTQYF
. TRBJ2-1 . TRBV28 TGTGCCAGCAGTAGCCCGACAGGTAATTACAATGAGCAGTTCTTC CASSSPTGNYNEQFF
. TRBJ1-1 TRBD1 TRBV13 TGTGCCAGCAGGACGACAGGGAAAACTGAAGCTTTCTTT CASRTTGKTEAFF
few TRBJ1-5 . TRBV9 TGTGCCAGCAGCGTTACATCGAATCAGCCCCAGCATTTT CASSVTSNQPQHF
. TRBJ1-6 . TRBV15 TGTGCCACCAGCAGTTCTGCGTACGGTAATTCACCCCTCCACTTT CATSSSAYGNSPLHF
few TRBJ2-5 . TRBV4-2 TGTGCCAGCAGCCAAGGCAGGGGGGAAGAGACCCAGTACTTC CASSQGRGEETQYF
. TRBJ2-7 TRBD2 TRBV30 TGTGCCTGGAGGGGGCCCCCTAATTCGCTAGCGGGAACGTACGAGCAGTACTTC CAWRGPPNSLAGTYEQYF
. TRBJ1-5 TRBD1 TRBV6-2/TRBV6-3 TGTGCCAGCAGCCCGGGACAGGGTCCTCGCAATCAGCCCCAGCATTTT CASSPGQGPRNQPQHF
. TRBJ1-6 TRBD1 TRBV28 TGTGCCAGCAGGGGACAGGGTTGGACACCCCTCCACTTT CASRGQGWTPLHF
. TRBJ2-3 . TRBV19 TGTGCCAGTAGTATAGGCACAGGAGTCACAGATACGCAGTATTTT CASSIGTGVTDTQYF
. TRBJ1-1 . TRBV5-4 TGTGCCAGCAGCTTGGGGGGCAGAGCGATGAACACTGAAGCTTTCTTT CASSLGGRAMNTEAFF
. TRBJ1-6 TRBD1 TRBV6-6 TGTGCCAGCAGCGAGGGACAGGGTAGCAATTCACCCCTCCACTTT CASSEGQGSNSPLHF
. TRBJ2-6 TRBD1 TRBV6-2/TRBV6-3 TGTGCCAGCAGCCGTGAGGGGGCTTCGGGGGCCAACGTCCTGACTTTC CASSREGASGANVLTF
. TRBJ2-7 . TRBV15 TGTGCCACCAGCAGAGGGGGAGATAGCTTGCCCGAGCAGTACTTC CATSRGGDSLPEQYF
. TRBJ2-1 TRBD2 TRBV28 TGTGCCAGCAGTTCGGGACTACCATACAATGAGCAGTTCTTC CASSSGLPYNEQFF
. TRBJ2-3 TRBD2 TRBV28 TGTGCCAGCAGTTTTGGCGGGAGCGCAGATACGCAGTATTTT CASSFGGSADTQYF
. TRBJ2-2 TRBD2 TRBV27 TGTGCCAGCAGCAAAGGACTAGCGGGAGCCGGGGAGCTGTTTTTT CASSKGLAGAGELFF
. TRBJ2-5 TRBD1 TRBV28 TGTGCCACCAGGACAGGGGGCGGAAAAGAGACCCAGTACTTC CATRTGGGKETQYF